A selection of T cell receptor beta chains follows, all from one sample in a study of cytomegalovirus exposure and HLA in healthy donors. Sequencing used immunoSEQ multiplex PCR; TCRdb keeps in-frame clones, though not all of them. The table includes about 160,000 clones, roughly four fifths detected once. Specimen: PBMCs. The receptors were sampled from a man aged 45 to 65 in good health and CMV-seropositive. Both conserved end residues are part of each CDR3. Fields, in order: clone size, J gene, CDR3 length, V gene, D gene, CDR3 protein, CDR3 DNA. D genes are given only for firm matches. Clone size is stated in some rows and not others, as once, few, many or a class when expanded.

few TRBJ2-7 12 TRBV6-5 . CASRPSAYEQYF TGTGCCAGCAGACCTAGCGCCTACGAGCAGTACTTC
. TRBJ2-7 15 TRBV4-1 . CASSLSGQHSYEQYF TGCGCCAGCAGCCTCTCCGGACAGCACTCCTACGAGCAGTACTTC
. TRBJ2-2 13 TRBV5-1 TRBD1 CASSWGQTGELFF TGCGCCAGCAGCTGGGGACAGACCGGGGAGCTGTTTTTT
. TRBJ2-1 16 TRBV28 TRBD2 CASSSGTSGFCNEQFF TGTGCCAGCAGTTCCGGGACTAGCGGGTTTTGCAATGAGCAGTTCTTC
. TRBJ2-7 16 TRBV21-1 . CASSKTERCISYEQYF TGTGCCAGCAGCAAAACAGAACGGTGTATCTCCTACGAGCAGTACTTC
. TRBJ1-2 15 TRBV7-2 TRBD1 CASSKLRQGHYGYTF TGTGCCAGCAGTAAATTAAGACAGGGCCACTATGGCTACACCTTC
. TRBJ1-2 14 TRBV28 TRBD1 CASRGQGEFYGYTF TGTGCCAGCCGGGGACAGGGCGAGTTCTATGGCTACACCTTC
. TRBJ1-2 13 TRBV10-2 TRBD1 CASNSGQGYGYTF TGCGCCAGCAACTCGGGACAGGGATATGGCTACACCTTC
. TRBJ2-3 13 TRBV5-1 . CASSLSGTDTQYF TGCGCCAGCAGCTTGTCGGGCACAGATACGCAGTATTTT
. TRBJ2-1 14 TRBV7-9 TRBD2 CSSSLALAGGEQFF TGTTCCAGCAGCTTAGCTCTAGCGGGGGGAGAGCAGTTCTTC
. TRBJ2-7 15 TRBV28 TRBD2 CASSQSGRATNEQYF TGTGCCAGCAGTCAGAGCGGGAGGGCCACAAACGAGCAGTACTTC
. TRBJ2-1 17 TRBV5-1 TRBD2 CASSLGLAGGLHNEQFF TGCGCCAGCAGCTTGGGACTAGCGGGAGGTTTGCACAATGAGCAGTTCTTC
. TRBJ2-7 14 TRBV28 . CASSIGGADNEQYF TGTGCCAGCAGTATTGGTGGGGCGGACAACGAGCAGTACTTC
. TRBJ2-7 16 TRBV4-2 TRBD2 CASSQGIAGASYEQYF TGTGCCAGCAGCCAGGGGATAGCGGGAGCGAGCTACGAGCAGTACTTC
. TRBJ2-7 16 TRBV7-8 TRBD2 CASSLGEGQGSYEQYF TGTGCCAGCAGCTTGGGGGAGGGGCAGGGCTCCTACGAGCAGTACTTC
. TRBJ2-7 12 TRBV30 TRBD1 CAWSPGQDEQYF TGTGCCTGGAGTCCGGGACAGGACGAGCAGTACTTC
. TRBJ1-2 10 TRBV6-1 . CASIGGAPVF TGTGCCAGCATTGGGGGGGCGCCGGTCTTC
. TRBJ1-5 14 TRBV7-3 . CASSPWTSNQPQHF TGTGCCAGCAGCCCCTGGACAAGCAATCAGCCCCAGCATTTT
. TRBJ2-1 15 TRBV5-1 TRBD2 CASSLRRGGNNEQFF TGCGCCAGCAGCTTGAGACGGGGGGGGAACAATGAGCAGTTCTTC
once TRBJ2-3 15 TRBV9 TRBD2 CASSVLAGHTDTQYF TGTGCCAGCAGCGTACTAGCGGGGCACACAGATACGCAGTATTTT